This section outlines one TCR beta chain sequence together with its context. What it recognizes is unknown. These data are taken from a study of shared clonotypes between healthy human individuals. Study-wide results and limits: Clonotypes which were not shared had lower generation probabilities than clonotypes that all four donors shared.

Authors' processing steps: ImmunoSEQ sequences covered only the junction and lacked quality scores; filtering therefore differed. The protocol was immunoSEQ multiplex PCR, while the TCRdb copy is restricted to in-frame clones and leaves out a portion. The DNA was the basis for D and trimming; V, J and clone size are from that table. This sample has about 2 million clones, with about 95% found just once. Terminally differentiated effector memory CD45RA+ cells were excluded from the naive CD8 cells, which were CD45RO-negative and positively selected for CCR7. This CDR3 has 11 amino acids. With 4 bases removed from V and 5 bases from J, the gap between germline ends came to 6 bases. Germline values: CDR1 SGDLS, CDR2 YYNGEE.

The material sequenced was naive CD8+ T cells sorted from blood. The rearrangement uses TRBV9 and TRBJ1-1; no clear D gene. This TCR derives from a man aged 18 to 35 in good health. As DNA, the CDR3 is TGTGCCAGCAGCCCTGGGACTGAAGCTTTCTTT. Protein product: CASSPGTEAFF.